This is a list of T cell receptor beta chains from one sample in a study of Tregs in tolerant kidney transplant recipients. Generated by immunoSEQ multiplex PCR, the TCRdb table keeps only in-frame clones and is missing some. The data hold 110,000 or so clones, with 85% to 95% observed a single time. Sequencing was performed on CD4+ T cells from blood. The source of these receptors is a human donor in good health. Both conserved end residues are trimmed from each CDR3. The D gene is left open where the match is weak.

.	TRBV5-6	TRBJ1-2	ASSLEGRGYGYT
.	TRBV19	TRBJ2-2	ASSVTNTGELF
.	TRBV6-1	TRBJ2-5	ASSVRAAQY
TRBD1	TRBV5-1	TRBJ1-1	ASSLSGQGGYTEAF
.	TRBV5-4	TRBJ2-3	ASSLPPGSGTDTQY
.	TRBV6-5	TRBJ1-1	ASSSSKRTEAF
.	TRBV6-5	TRBJ2-7	ASKDLYEQY
TRBD2	TRBV5-4	TRBJ2-5	ASSATSGGRQETQY
TRBD1	TRBV19	TRBJ2-7	ASTQGQGYRQY
.	TRBV6-6	TRBJ2-5	ASSQGGVGAETQY
.	TRBV4-2	TRBJ2-6	ASSQARSVSGANVLT
.	TRBV6-1	TRBJ1-6	ASMVQGRNSPLH
.	TRBV29-1	TRBJ2-1	SVEVLVVHNNEQF
.	TRBV5-1	TRBJ1-4	ASSWTGMGEKLF
.	TRBV7-9	TRBJ2-3	ASSFPGADTQY
.	TRBV2	TRBJ1-5	ASSDLDYSNQPQH
.	TRBV2	TRBJ2-1	ASSTIGGGTYNEQF
.	TRBV6-6	TRBJ1-1	ASIALGRYTEAF
TRBD2	TRBV13	TRBJ2-7	ASSLASGSNEQY
.	TRBV9	TRBJ2-3	ASSVGRALGRDTQY
.	TRBV5-1	TRBJ1-2	ASSLGSPGGYGYT
.	TRBV30	TRBJ2-6	AGVSAGANVLT
TRBD1	TRBV7-9	TRBJ1-4	ASSLQTGREKLF
TRBD1	TRBV6-5	TRBJ2-7	ASSYQTGGEQY
.	TRBV19	TRBJ2-1	ASSFPDASLRGEQF
.	TRBV16	TRBJ1-2	ASSLTGTNGYT
.	TRBV21-1	TRBJ2-7	ASSKKSDYPYEQY
.	TRBV18	TRBJ1-1	ASSPQPGGTEAF
.	TRBV30	TRBJ1-2	AWSVTRTQAGGYT
TRBD1	TRBV18	TRBJ2-7	ASSPYPGTGVGYEQY
TRBD1	TRBV5-1	TRBJ2-2	ASTSTGGYTGELF
TRBD1	TRBV7-6	TRBJ2-6	ASSPGQGAAGANVLT
.	TRBV5-8	TRBJ2-1	ASSPAPDRREF
.	TRBV5-4	TRBJ2-2	ASSFLAGNTGELF
.	TRBV7-4	TRBJ2-7	ASSPKKGYEQY
.	TRBV5-1	TRBJ2-5	ASSLIGTQETQY
TRBD1	TRBV6-1	TRBJ2-5	ASSSDRLTQETQY
.	TRBV6-5	TRBJ1-1	ASSYGRSPVNTEAF
.	TRBV5-1	TRBJ1-3	ASSLADGATIY
.	TRBV6-5	TRBJ1-4	ASSYRAGEKLF
.	TRBV18	TRBJ2-3	ASSPSDLVDTQY
TRBD1	TRBV6-5	TRBJ2-2	ASSQRTGQRGELF
.	TRBV5-1	TRBJ2-1	ASSLPKQGNEQF
TRBD2	TRBV10-1	TRBJ2-5	ASSEIPGGLETQY
.	TRBV7-2	TRBJ1-4	ASSQLGMTNEKLF
.	TRBV29-1	TRBJ2-7	SAGTRYEQY
.	TRBV19	TRBJ1-2	ASSLRRRTNYGYT
.	TRBV5-1	TRBJ1-1	ASSQGAGGTEAF
.	TRBV7-3	TRBJ2-5	ASSPGGAFQETQY
.	TRBV14	TRBJ2-5	ASSLLFSETQY
TRBD1	TRBV5-1	TRBJ1-4	ASSRMGQNEKLF
.	TRBV4-2	TRBJ2-5	ASSQRLQETQY
TRBD1	TRBV5-1	TRBJ1-2	ASSLGDRVSYGYT
.	TRBV1	TRBJ1-1	TSSQVRIGQSRTEAF
TRBD1	TRBV5-1	TRBJ2-5	ASSIGTGAWETQY